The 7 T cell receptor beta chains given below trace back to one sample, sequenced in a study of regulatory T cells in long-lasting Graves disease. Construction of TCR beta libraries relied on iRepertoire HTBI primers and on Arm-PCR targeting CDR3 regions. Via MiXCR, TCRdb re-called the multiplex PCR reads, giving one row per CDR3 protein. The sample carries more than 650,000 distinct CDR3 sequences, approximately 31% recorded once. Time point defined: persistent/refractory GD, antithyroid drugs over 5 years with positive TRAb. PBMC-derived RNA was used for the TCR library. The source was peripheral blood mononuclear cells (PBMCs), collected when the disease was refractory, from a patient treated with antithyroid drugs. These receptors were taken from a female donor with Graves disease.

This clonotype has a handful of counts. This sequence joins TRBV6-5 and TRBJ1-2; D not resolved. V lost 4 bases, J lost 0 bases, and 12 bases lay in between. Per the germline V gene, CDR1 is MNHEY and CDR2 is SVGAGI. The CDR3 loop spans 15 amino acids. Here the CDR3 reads CASSSMGRPNYGYTF. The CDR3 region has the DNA TGTGCCAGCAGTTCTATGGGAAGGCCTAACTATGGCTACACCTTC.

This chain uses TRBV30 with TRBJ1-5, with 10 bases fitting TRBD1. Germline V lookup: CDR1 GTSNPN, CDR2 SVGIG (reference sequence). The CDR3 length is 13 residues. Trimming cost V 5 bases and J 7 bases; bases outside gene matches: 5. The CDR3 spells CAWGQGVRQPQHF. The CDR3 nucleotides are TGTGCCTGGGGACAGGGGGTACGACAGCCCCAGCATTTT. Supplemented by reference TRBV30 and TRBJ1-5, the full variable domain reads SQTIHQWPATLVQPVGSPLSLECTVEGTSNPNLYWYRQAAGRGLQLLFYSVGIGQISSEVPQNLSASRPQDRQFILSSKKLLLSDSGFYLCAWGQGVRQPQHFGDGTRLSIL.

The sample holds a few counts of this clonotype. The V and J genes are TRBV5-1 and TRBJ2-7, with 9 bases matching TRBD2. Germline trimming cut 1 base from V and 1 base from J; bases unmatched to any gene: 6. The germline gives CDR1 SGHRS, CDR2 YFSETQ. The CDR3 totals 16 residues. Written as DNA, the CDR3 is TGCGCCAGCAGCTTGCGGCGGGAGGGCCTTTCCTACGAGCAGTACTTC. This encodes CASSLRREGLSYEQYF.

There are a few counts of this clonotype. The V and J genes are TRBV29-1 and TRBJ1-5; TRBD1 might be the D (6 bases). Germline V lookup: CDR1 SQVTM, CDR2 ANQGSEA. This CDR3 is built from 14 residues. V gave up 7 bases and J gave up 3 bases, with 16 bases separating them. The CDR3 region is CSALPTGINQPQHF. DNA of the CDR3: TGCAGCGCCCTCCCAACAGGGATCAATCAGCCCCAGCATTTT.

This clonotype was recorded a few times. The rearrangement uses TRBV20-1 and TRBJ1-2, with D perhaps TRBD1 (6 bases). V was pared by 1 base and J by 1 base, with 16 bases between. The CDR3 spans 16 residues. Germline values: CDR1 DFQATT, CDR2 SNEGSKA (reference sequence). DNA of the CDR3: TGCAGTGCTAGAGCATCCGATTGGACAGTTAACTATGGCTACACCTTC. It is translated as CSARASDWTVNYGYTF.

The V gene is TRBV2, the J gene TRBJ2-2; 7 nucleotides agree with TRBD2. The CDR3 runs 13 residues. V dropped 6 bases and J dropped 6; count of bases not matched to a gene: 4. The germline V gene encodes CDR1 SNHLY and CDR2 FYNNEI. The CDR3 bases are TGTGCCAGCAGGGCGGGAGCGGCCGGGGAGCTGTTTTTT. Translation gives CASRAGAAGELFF.

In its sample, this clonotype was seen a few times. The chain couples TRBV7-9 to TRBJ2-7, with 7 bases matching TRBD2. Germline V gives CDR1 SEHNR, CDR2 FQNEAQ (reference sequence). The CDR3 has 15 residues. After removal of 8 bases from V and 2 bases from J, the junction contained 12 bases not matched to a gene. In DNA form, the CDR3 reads TGTGCCAGCCTAGCCGGGGCGGGAGATACCTACGAGCAGTACTTC. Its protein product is CASLAGAGDTYEQYF.